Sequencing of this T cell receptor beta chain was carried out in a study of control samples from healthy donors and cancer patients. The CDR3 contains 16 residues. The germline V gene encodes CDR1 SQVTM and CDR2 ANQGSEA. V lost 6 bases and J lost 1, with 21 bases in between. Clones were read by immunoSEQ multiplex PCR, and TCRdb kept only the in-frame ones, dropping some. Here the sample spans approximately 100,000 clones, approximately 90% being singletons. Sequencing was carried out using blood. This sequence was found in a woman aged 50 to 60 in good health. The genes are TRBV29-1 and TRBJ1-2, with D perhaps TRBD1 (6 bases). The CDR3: CSVRGATSEGNYGYTF. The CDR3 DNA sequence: TGCAGCGTAAGGGGGGCCACAAGCGAAGGTAACTATGGCTACACCTTC.